Listed below are T cell receptor beta chains from one sample, sequenced in a study of T cell responses to AZD1222 COVID-19 vaccine. Profiling relied on immunoSEQ multiplex PCR, and the TCRdb table lists in-frame clones only, not all of them. The sample yields some 120,000 clones, approximately 85% seen once. The sample here was peripheral blood, taken on day 0 of AZD1222 vaccination. Source of these receptors: an adult in good health. CDR3s include the opening cysteine and the closing phenylalanine or tryptophan. Each record gives: J gene, V gene, D gene, clone size, CDR3 DNA, CDR3 protein. A D gene is named only where the DNA matches it firmly. Clone size is shown for a subset of rows, as once, few, many or a class of expanded clone.

TRBJ2-1,TRBV5-8,.,.,TGTGCCAGCAGCTCGCTAGCGAGAGCCAACAATGAGCAGTTCTTC,CASSSLARANNEQFF
TRBJ1-5,TRBV28,.,.,TGTGCCAGCAGTTTAATGTCGGCAGGGACGAGCAATCAGCCCCAGCATTTT,CASSLMSAGTSNQPQHF
TRBJ1-2,TRBV4-1,TRBD1,.,TGCGCCAGCAGCCAAGGACAGGGACCTAACTATGGCTACACCTTC,CASSQGQGPNYGYTF
TRBJ1-5,TRBV19,.,once,TGTGCCAGTAGGATCCAGGACAATCAGCCCCAGCATTTT,CASRIQDNQPQHF
TRBJ2-2,TRBV7-4,TRBD2,few,TGTGCCAGCAGCTTAGCGGGACTAGCGGTTTCGAACACCGGGGAGCTGTTTTTT,CASSLAGLAVSNTGELFF
TRBJ1-3,TRBV30,.,.,TGTGCCTGGAGTCGTAACACCATATATTTT,CAWSRNTIYF
TRBJ1-1,TRBV7-9,.,.,TGTGCCAGCAGCATTAGGACAGCCAGCCTTGAAGCTTTCTTT,CASSIRTASLEAFF
TRBJ1-1,TRBV7-9,TRBD1,.,TGTGCCAGCAAGCCGGACAGGGGGTTCAGGAACACTGAAGCTTTCTTT,CASKPDRGFRNTEAFF
TRBJ2-7,TRBV5-1,TRBD2,.,TGCGCCAGCAGTTTACCACTAGCGGGACAATCCTACGAGCAGTACTTC,CASSLPLAGQSYEQYF
TRBJ1-4,TRBV7-6,.,.,TGTGCCAGCAGCTTATATGGGCAGGGGCGCGAAAAACTGTTTTTT,CASSLYGQGREKLFF
TRBJ2-7,TRBV5-1,.,.,TGCGCCAGCAGCTTGGTTTCGGGGGCAGGCTACGAGCAGTACTTC,CASSLVSGAGYEQYF
TRBJ1-2,TRBV11-3,.,.,TGTGCCAGCAGCCGAAGGATGGGAAACTATGGCTACACCTTC,CASSRRMGNYGYTF
TRBJ2-7,TRBV7-2,TRBD2,.,TGTGCCAGCAGCCTAGCGGGACTCAGATACGAGCAGTACTTC,CASSLAGLRYEQYF
TRBJ2-1,TRBV10-2,.,.,TGCGCCAGCAGTGACCCCTCCCTACAGGGCTACAATGAGCAGTTCTTC,CASSDPSLQGYNEQFF
TRBJ1-3,TRBV9,.,.,TGTGCCAGCAGCGTAGGAAACGGCGGCAGGGGATATGGAAACACCATATATTTT,CASSVGNGGRGYGNTIYF
TRBJ2-7,TRBV10-3,TRBD2,.,TGTGCCATCATGATCCCCCAGGGCGGGAGCTCCTACGAGCAGTACTTC,CAIMIPQGGSSYEQYF
TRBJ2-1,TRBV12-5,TRBD2,.,TGTGCTAGTGGTTTGCCGAAGGGACTAGCGGGAAGGGTCTTC,CASGLPKGLAGRVF
TRBJ2-1,TRBV7-7,TRBD2,few,TGTGCCAGCAGCTTACATCCAGCGGGGGGCCTCTACAATGAGCAGTTCTTC,CASSLHPAGGLYNEQFF
TRBJ2-3,TRBV24-1,.,.,TGTGCCACCAGTGACCTAAACGGGGATACAGATACGCAGTATTTT,CATSDLNGDTDTQYF
TRBJ1-4,TRBV28,.,.,TGTGCCAGCACACAAGGGGAGGAAAAACTGTTTTTT,CASTQGEEKLFF
TRBJ2-7,TRBV25-1,TRBD1,.,TGTGCCAGCAGTGCTCAACAGGGGTACGAGCAGTACTTC,CASSAQQGYEQYF
TRBJ1-2,TRBV28,.,.,TGTGCCAGCAGTCCCATACAGTTCTATGGCTACACCTTC,CASSPIQFYGYTF
TRBJ2-5,TRBV6-5,TRBD1,.,TGTGCCAGCAGGTGGACAGGGGGCCTAGAGACCCAGTACTTC,CASRWTGGLETQYF
TRBJ1-6,TRBV9,.,.,TGTGCCAGCACCGAAGGGACATCCTATAATTCACCCCTCCACTTT,CASTEGTSYNSPLHF
TRBJ1-5,TRBV5-5,.,.,TGTGCCAGCAGCCTGACCGGAGGGCAGCCCCAGCATTTT,CASSLTGGQPQHF
TRBJ2-7,TRBV3-1/TRBV3-2,TRBD2,once,TGTGCCAGCACGGGCTCCGAAGCGGGGTCCTACGAGCAGTACTTC,CASTGSEAGSYEQYF
TRBJ1-5,TRBV18,TRBD1,.,TGTGCCAGCTCATTTTCCTCGACAGGGAATCGCAACCAGCCCCAGCATTTT,CASSFSSTGNRNQPQHF
TRBJ2-7,TRBV6-5,TRBD2,.,TGTGCCAGCAGTTACCGCGGGACTAGTTCCTACGAGCAGTACTTC,CASSYRGTSSYEQYF
TRBJ2-2,TRBV6-4,TRBD2,.,TGTGCCAGCAGTCCCGGGACTAGCACCGGGGAGCTGTTTTTT,CASSPGTSTGELFF
TRBJ1-1,TRBV3-1/TRBV3-2,.,.,TGTGCCAGCAGCCAAGAGTTGGAGTCCACTGAAGCTTTCTTT,CASSQELESTEAFF
TRBJ1-2,TRBV12-3/TRBV12-4,.,.,TGTGCCAGCAGTTTAAGGGAGGGGGATGGCTACACCTTC,CASSLREGDGYTF
TRBJ2-7,TRBV7-9,.,.,TGTGCCAGCAGCTTAGTGGTGGCGTCGGGCGAGCAGTACTTC,CASSLVVASGEQYF
TRBJ2-2,TRBV27,TRBD1,.,TGTGCCAGCACCCCGGGACAGGGGGTGACCGGGGAGCTGTTTTTT,CASTPGQGVTGELFF
TRBJ2-7,TRBV9,TRBD1,.,TGTGCCAGCAGCCCGCGGACAGGTTCCTACGAGCAGTACTTC,CASSPRTGSYEQYF
TRBJ2-1,TRBV2,.,.,TGTGCCAGCAGTGAAACAGGGCTGCAGTTCTTC,CASSETGLQFF
TRBJ2-2,TRBV28,TRBD1,.,TGTGCCAGCAGTTTTCCTGTAGACAGGGGGGCAACCGGGGAGCTGTTTTTT,CASSFPVDRGATGELFF
TRBJ2-7,TRBV5-1,.,.,TGCGCCAGCAGCTTCCTCTCCAGCTACGAGCAGTACTTC,CASSFLSSYEQYF
TRBJ2-1,TRBV6-2/TRBV6-3,.,.,TGTGCCAGCAGTTACTCGAGGGTAGCGCTTGTTGATGAGCAGTTCTTC,CASSYSRVALVDEQFF
TRBJ1-6,TRBV7-2,.,.,TGTGCCAGCAGGACGGAAAATTCACCCCTCCACTTT,CASRTENSPLHF
TRBJ1-6,TRBV28,TRBD1,.,TGTGCCAGCAGTAACACAGGGGTCGATAATTCACCCCTCCACTTT,CASSNTGVDNSPLHF
TRBJ2-7,TRBV5-6,TRBD1,.,TGTGCCAGCAGCTTGGGGGGGACAGGACAGTACGAGCAGTACTTC,CASSLGGTGQYEQYF
TRBJ2-2,TRBV5-4,TRBD1,.,TGTGCCAGCAGCTGGGGACAGTCAAACACCGGGGAGCTGTTTTTT,CASSWGQSNTGELFF
TRBJ1-6,TRBV9,TRBD1,.,TGTGCCAGCAGCGCGGGACAGGGCTCTATGAGCTCCTATAATTCACCCCTCCACTTT,CASSAGQGSMSSYNSPLHF
TRBJ2-7,TRBV5-4,TRBD2,.,TGTGCCAGCAGTCAGAACCGCGGGGGTCGGTACGAGCAGTACTTC,CASSQNRGGRYEQYF
TRBJ2-7,TRBV27,.,.,TGTGCCAGCAGTTTAAGTACTCAGGGTTTCGAGCAGTACTTC,CASSLSTQGFEQYF
TRBJ2-7,TRBV24-1,.,.,TGTGCCACCAGTCGACGGAGCTCCTACGAGCAGTACTTC,CATSRRSSYEQYF
TRBJ2-7,TRBV7-7,.,.,TGTGCTAGCAGCTTATCGGTTAGGGATATCGACGAGCAGTACTTC,CASSLSVRDIDEQYF
TRBJ1-1,TRBV6-5,TRBD1,.,TGTGCCAGCAAAACAGGGGCTGAAGCTTTCTTT,CASKTGAEAFF
TRBJ1-1,TRBV21-1,.,.,TGTGCCAGCAGTAGCAGACTCAAAGCGACAGTCATGAACACTGAAGCTTTCTTT,CASSSRLKATVMNTEAFF
TRBJ2-7,TRBV4-2,TRBD1,once,TGTGCCAGCAGTATCACCTCCGGGACAGCACCCTACGAGCAGTACTTC,CASSITSGTAPYEQYF
TRBJ2-7,TRBV4-3,.,.,TGCGCCAGCAGCCAAGAGGGACTCCTGACCGAGCAGTACTTC,CASSQEGLLTEQYF
TRBJ2-1,TRBV24-1,TRBD2,once,TGTGCCACCAGCCTGCGGGGGGTAGCCTACAATGAGCAGTTCTTC,CATSLRGVAYNEQFF
TRBJ1-2,TRBV9,.,.,TGTGCCAGCAGCCCCGGGGCAGTTCTTGGATATGGCTACACCTTC,CASSPGAVLGYGYTF
TRBJ1-5,TRBV21-1,.,few,TGTGCCAGCAGCAAAGTAGGGGTTCCAGGGGATCGTCTCGTTAGCAATCAGCCCCAGCATTTT,CASSKVGVPGDRLVSNQPQHF
TRBJ2-1,TRBV4-1,TRBD2,.,TGCGCCAGCAGCCGAGGGGCGGGAGTCTACAATGAGCAGTTCTTC,CASSRGAGVYNEQFF
TRBJ2-6,TRBV12-3/TRBV12-4,.,.,TGTGCCAGCAGGGAAACTGGGGCCAACGTCCTGACTTTC,CASRETGANVLTF
TRBJ1-5,TRBV7-4,.,.,TGTGCCAGCAGCCCCACCGGGACCGCATATAGCAATCAGCCCCAGCATTTT,CASSPTGTAYSNQPQHF